One and the same sample provided the 28 T cell receptor beta chains below, sequenced in a study of T cell responses to AZD1222 COVID-19 vaccine. The method was immunoSEQ multiplex PCR; TCRdb's version includes in-frame clones alone and lacks a portion of them. The table includes more than 140,000 clones, around 88% detected once. The sample in question was peripheral blood, obtained on day 0 of AZD1222 vaccination. Receptors originate from an adult in good health.

CDR3 region: CASSQGDVNEQFF. CDR3 DNA: TGTGCCAGCAGCCAAGGGGATGTTAATGAGCAGTTCTTC. V usage is TRBV4-2 and J usage is TRBJ2-1, with unresolved D. The CDR3 has 13 amino acids. Trimming took 1 base from V and 7 from J, leaving 8 bases between them. Germline CDR1 reads LGHNA; CDR2 reads YNFKEQ.

This sequence joins TRBV30 and TRBJ1-5, with D possibly TRBD1 on 6 matching bases. Germline CDR1 and CDR2: GTSNPN and SVGIG (reference sequence). The V end lost 0 bases, the J end lost 1 base, and 7 bases lay between the germline ends. CDR3 length: 14 amino acids. The CDR3 sequence: CAWSVGQSNQPQHF. Here the CDR3 DNA reads TGTGCCTGGAGTGTTGGACAGAGCAATCAGCCCCAGCATTTT.

The chain employs TRBV15 and TRBJ1-1; D not certain. This CDR3 is built from 15 residues. Germline CDR1 reads LNHNV; CDR2 reads YYDKDF (reference sequence). The V end was cut by 0 bases, the J end by 6 bases, with 14 bases between. The CDR3 bases are TGTGCCACCAGCAGAGATTTAGGCGGGAAGGCTGAAGCTTTCTTT. Translation gives CATSRDLGGKAEAFF.

The chain joins TRBV30 to TRBJ2-7, with a weak D call TRBD2 (5 bases). Trimming removed 2 bases at V and 9 bases at J, with 17 bases between. The CDR3 consists of 13 residues. Germline CDR1 GTSNPN, CDR2 SVGIG (reference sequence). CDR3 sequence: CAWSLRAATTQYF. In nucleotides, the CDR3 is TGTGCCTGGAGTCTGAGAGCGGCTACGACGCAGTACTTC.

The chain is built from TRBV19 and TRBJ2-7, with 11 positions matching TRBD2. Trimming at V came to 4 bases and at J to 1 base, leaving 6 bases not matched to a gene. This CDR3 has 16 residues. Germline CDR1 and CDR2: LNHDA and SQIVND (reference sequence). For the CDR3, the DNA is TGTGCCAGTAGTACTAGCGGGAGGAAAGAATCCTACGAGCAGTACTTC. Translated: CASSTSGRKESYEQYF.

The chain uses TRBV9 and TRBJ2-7, with D possibly TRBD1 on 6 matching bases. The germline V and J ends were trimmed by 4 bases and 0 bases, with 11 bases remaining between them. Germline CDR1 and CDR2: SGDLS and YYNGEE. The CDR3 runs to 14 residues. CDR3 amino acids: CASSPWGLSYEQYF. For the CDR3, the DNA is TGTGCCAGCAGCCCATGGGGGCTCTCCTACGAGCAGTACTTC. The whole variable domain, filled in from reference TRBV9 and TRBJ2-7, reads DSGVTQTPKHLITATGQRVTLRCSPRSGDLSVYWYQQSLDQGLQFLIQYYNGEERAKGNILERFSAQQFPDLHSELNLSSLELGDSALYFCASSPWGLSYEQYFGPGTRLTVT.

The chain employs TRBV7-2 and TRBJ1-1; no firm D call. V dropped 1 base and J dropped 1 base, with 10 bases sitting between them. Germline values: CDR1 SGHTA, CDR2 FQGNSA. This CDR3 has 15 amino acids. CDR3 DNA sequence: TGTGCCAGCAGCTTAGAGCTGACGAAGAACACTGAAGCTTTCTTT. It yields the protein CASSLELTKNTEAFF.

The rearrangement joins TRBV6-1 to TRBJ1-1; 7 bases are shared with TRBD1. Trimming cost V 0 bases and J 4 bases; bases outside gene matches: 5. CDR3 length: 15 amino acids. Looked up from germline, CDR1 is MNHNS and CDR2 is SASEGT. Here the CDR3 DNA reads TGTGCCAGCAGTGAAGCTCAGGGGGGAAGCACTGAAGCTTTCTTT. It encodes CASSEAQGGSTEAFF.

The rearrangement uses TRBV7-9 and TRBJ2-3; 10 bases are a match to TRBD2. The germline V gene has CDR1 SEHNR and CDR2 FQNEAQ (reference sequence). Germline trimming cut 4 bases from V and 2 bases from J; bases unmatched to any gene: 6. There are 16 residues in the CDR3. The CDR3 protein is CASSSQAGGPTDTQYF. CDR3 nucleotide sequence: TGTGCCAGCAGCTCACAAGCGGGAGGGCCCACAGATACGCAGTATTTT.

V and J are TRBV19 and TRBJ2-5; D gene ambiguous. The CDR3 loop spans 13 amino acids. Trimming left V 3 bases short and J 2 bases short, with 7 bases between. CDR1 is LNHDA, CDR2 SQIVND, per germline (reference sequence). CDR3: CASSITWQETQYF. The CDR3 nucleotides read TGTGCCAGTAGTATTACCTGGCAAGAGACCCAGTACTTC.

The rearrangement joins TRBV7-9 to TRBJ1-4; 11 bases are a match to TRBD1. CDR1 is SEHNR and CDR2 is FQNEAQ in the germline V gene (reference sequence). The CDR3 sequence is 15 residues long. J lost 5 bases, V lost 1 base, and 0 bases had no gene match. The CDR3 reads CASSLGDRGNEKLFF. The CDR3 region has the DNA TGTGCCAGCAGCTTAGGGGACAGGGGGAATGAAAAACTGTTTTTT.

The chain employs TRBV10-3 and TRBJ1-6, with unresolved D. The CDR3 loop spans 13 amino acids. CDR1 is ENHRY, CDR2 SYGVKD, per germline. V was clipped by 4 bases and J by 10 bases, with 11 bases between them. CDR3 in amino acids: CAISVAEDSPLHF. DNA for the CDR3: TGTGCCATCAGTGTGGCAGAAGACTCACCCCTCCACTTT.

The genes are TRBV28 and TRBJ1-1, with 9 bases fitting TRBD1. Unmatched junction bases numbered 10, after V lost 4 bases and J lost 10 bases. CDR1 and CDR2 from the germline V gene are MDHEN and SYDVKM. The length of the CDR3 is 14 residues. DNA of the CDR3: TGTGCCAGCAGTTCCTCCGGGACAGGGAGGGGAGCTTTCTTT. Protein product: CASSSSGTGRGAFF. The full variable domain, completed using reference TRBV28 and TRBJ1-1, is DVKVTQSSRYLVKRTGEKVFLECVQDMDHENMFWYRQDPGLGLRLIYFSYDVKMKEKGDIPEGYSVSREKKERFSLILESASTNQTSMYLCASSSSGTGRGAFFGQGTRLTVV.

The chain employs TRBV29-1 and TRBJ2-3; no clear D gene. CDR3 length equals 13 residues. V lost 6 bases and J 0 bases, leaving 10 bases between the germline ends. In germline, CDR1 is SQVTM, CDR2 ANQGSEA. DNA for the CDR3: TGCAGCGTCCATGGCGCTAGCACAGATACGCAGTATTTT. It yields the protein CSVHGASTDTQYF.

The rearrangement joins TRBV2 to TRBJ1-5; no clear D gene. Germline V lookup: CDR1 SNHLY, CDR2 FYNNEI. V gave up 11 bases and J gave up 7 bases, with 21 bases separating them. This CDR3 is built from 14 residues. The CDR3 DNA follows: TGTGCCTCCTCCGGCTCTTATGGAGGCCAGCCCCAGCATTTT. Translation gives CASSGSYGGQPQHF.

The CDR3 reads CASSEPAVSLHEQYF. The CDR3 bases are TGTGCCAGCAGTGAACCCGCAGTGAGTCTGCACGAGCAGTACTTC. This chain joins TRBV6-1 and TRBJ2-7; D gene unclear. Trimming cost V 2 bases and J 5 bases, with 16 bases left between them. This CDR3 is 15 amino acids long. Germline V gene sequence: CDR1 MNHNS, CDR2 SASEGT.

The rearrangement links TRBV9 to TRBJ2-4; unclear D gene. The germline V gene has CDR1 SGDLS and CDR2 YYNGEE. The CDR3 length is 15 residues. V was pared by 0 bases and J by 3 bases, with 10 bases between. The CDR3, as DNA: TGTGCCAGCAGCGTAGCTGCCGGCAACAAAAACATTCAGTACTTC. Amino acid sequence: CASSVAAGNKNIQYF.

The genes are TRBV19 and TRBJ1-2; a weak D match, TRBD1 (5 bases). The CDR3 runs to 15 residues. Trimming removed 6 bases from V and 2 bases from J, with 16 bases in between. Germline CDR1 is LNHDA and CDR2 is SQIVND (reference sequence). CDR3 in DNA: TGTGCCAGTAGCCCAGACAGTGGAGGGAACTATGGCTACACCTTC. Amino acid sequence: CASSPDSGGNYGYTF.

The chain couples TRBV6-5 to TRBJ2-3; the match to TRBD2 covers 14 bases. CDR1 is MNHEY and CDR2 is SVGAGI in the germline V gene. Trimming at V came to 2 bases and at J to 9 bases, leaving 7 bases not matched to a gene. The CDR3 runs 16 residues. Here the CDR3 reads CASSYPGLAGVRTQYF. The CDR3 bases are TGTGCCAGCAGTTACCCGGGACTAGCGGGAGTGCGGACGCAGTATTTT.

The V and J genes are TRBV5-4 and TRBJ2-5, with D unresolved. This CDR3 contains 12 residues. Looked up from germline, CDR1 is SGHNT and CDR2 is YYREEE (reference sequence). The germline V and J ends were trimmed by 1 base and 3 bases, with 4 bases remaining between them. The CDR3 is CASSLSEETQYF. CDR3 nucleotides: TGTGCCAGCAGCTTGTCGGAAGAGACCCAGTACTTC.

This clone has more than one count but fewer than ten. The V and J genes are TRBV7-9 and TRBJ2-7; TRBD2 aligns across 12 bases. The CDR3 has 18 residues. Germline V gene sequence: CDR1 SEHNR, CDR2 FQNEAQ (reference sequence). Trimming removed 3 bases from V and 2 bases from J; junction bases left unmatched: 11. The CDR3 sequence is CASSLTSGSHLDAYEQYF. In DNA, the CDR3 is TGTGCCAGCAGCTTGACTAGCGGGAGTCATCTAGACGCCTACGAGCAGTACTTC.

The chain couples TRBV2 to TRBJ2-5; no firm D call. Trimming took off 5 bases at V and 14 bases at J, with 6 bases between the two ends. CDR3 size: 8 residues. Looked up from germline, CDR1 is SNHLY and CDR2 is FYNNEI. CDR3 residues: CASSTDYF. In DNA, the CDR3 is TGTGCCAGCAGTACCGACTACTTC.

The chain is built from TRBV9 and TRBJ1-6; perhaps TRBD1 as D (6 bases). Trimming removed 4 bases from V and 7 bases from J, with 18 bases in between. This CDR3 region has 16 residues. Per germline, CDR1 SGDLS and CDR2 YYNGEE. The CDR3 spells CASSSTMGAYNSPLHF. The DNA of the CDR3 is TGTGCCAGCAGCTCAACAATGGGGGCTTACAATTCACCCCTCCACTTT.

The genes are TRBV19 and TRBJ1-1; 9 positions agree with TRBD1. The V segment lost 4 bases and the J segment 0 bases; nucleotides outside the gene matches: 9. This CDR3 has 17 residues. Per the germline V gene, CDR1 is LNHDA and CDR2 is SQIVND (reference sequence). The CDR3 coding sequence is TGTGCCAGTAGTACTGGGACAGGGAGATCCATGAACACTGAAGCTTTCTTT. Protein sequence: CASSTGTGRSMNTEAFF.

The CDR3 spells CASSLADLPTGELFF. CDR3 in DNA: TGCGCCAGCAGCTTGGCCGACTTACCCACCGGGGAGCTGTTTTTT. The chain links TRBV5-1 to TRBJ2-2; D not resolved. Germline CDR1 SGHRS, CDR2 YFSETQ. The CDR3 runs to 15 residues. The V end was cut by 0 bases, the J end by 4 bases, with 10 bases between.

The chain couples TRBV6-5 to TRBJ2-1, with unresolved D. The V and J ends lost 0 bases and 2 bases respectively, with 8 bases between them. The CDR3 runs to 15 residues. CDR1 MNHEY and CDR2 SVGAGI come from the germline V gene. CDR3 nucleotides: TGTGCCAGCAGTTACTCGAAAACGACCTACAATGAGCAGTTCTTC. Its translation is CASSYSKTTYNEQFF.

J is TRBJ2-1 and V is TRBV19; 7 nucleotides align to TRBD1. The CDR3 has 13 residues. Looked up from germline, CDR1 is LNHDA and CDR2 is SQIVND (reference sequence). V lost 5 bases, J lost 7 bases, and 5 bases stayed unmatched. The CDR3 DNA follows: TGTGCCAGTAGTCTCCTCAGGGGGAATGAGCAGTTCTTC. Its translation is CASSLLRGNEQFF.

The genes are TRBV2 and TRBJ2-1; D remains ambiguous. The CDR3 extends over 13 amino acids. Deletions cut 6 bases from V and 0 bases from J, with 6 bases between. The germline CDR1 and CDR2 sequences are SNHLY and FYNNEI. The CDR3 loop is CASRLSSYNEQFF. The DNA of the CDR3 is TGTGCCAGCAGACTAAGCTCCTACAATGAGCAGTTCTTC.